This TCR beta chain was recovered during a study of blood T cell repertoires in COVID-19. Study overall: Acute and convalescent COVID-19 specimens originated in the United States, Italy and Spain. The analysed material was cDNA or gDNA that came from T cells, B-cell-depleted T cells, or PBMCs.

In the original processing: Amplifying reference gene primers gave estimates of nucleated cell counts. Measured with immunoSEQ multiplex PCR; TCRdb has only the in-frame clones, and not every one. Clone size and the V and J calls come from that table; the DNA yielded D and trimming. The repertoire includes about 270,000 clones, about 90% of them detected once, and over 4% sits in the top ten. This CDR3 contains 14 residues. CDR1 and CDR2 (germline): SGHRS, YFSETQ. The V end lost 4 bases, the J end lost 7 bases, and 15 bases lay between the germline ends. Sequencing input: PBMCs or T cells enriched from blood (not recorded which). The receptor was derived from a woman aged 30 to 39 with acute COVID-19. The V gene is TRBV5-1, the J gene TRBJ2-1, with D maybe TRBD2 (5 bases). This chain's CDR3 is CASSNPEGLNEQFF. The CDR3 nucleotides read TGCGCCAGCAGCAACCCAGAGGGTTTAAATGAGCAGTTCTTC.